This T cell receptor beta chain was captured in a study of blood T cell repertoires in COVID-19. A single count supports this clone. Authors' processing steps: Counts of nucleated cells, estimated from reference gene primer amplification, were obtained. The protocol was immunoSEQ multiplex PCR, while the TCRdb copy is restricted to in-frame clones and leaves out a portion. That table furnishes V, J and clone size, whereas the DNA furnished D and trimming. This table has around 250,000 clones, roughly 88% appearing once. Trimming at V came to 5 bases and at J to 4 bases, leaving 5 bases not matched to a gene. CDR3 length: 14 amino acids. Germline V gene lookup returns CDR1 LGHNA and CDR2 YSLEER.

The sequencing sample was made of peripheral blood. This clonotype originated in a man older than 75 with acute or convalescent COVID-19. V and J are TRBV4-3 and TRBJ1-1; TRBD1 aligns across 9 bases. CDR3 amino acids: CASSTDRGVTEAFF. As DNA, the CDR3 is TGCGCCAGCAGCACAGACAGGGGGGTCACTGAAGCTTTCTTT.